This TCR beta chain was captured in a study of T cells in Graves' hyperthyroidism and ophthalmopathy. Looking at the study overall: At initial diagnosis, before any treatment had begun, peripheral blood was obtained. Study-wide points: Ophthalmopathy stood apart from stable hyperthyroidism in a 13 V-J model. Researchers found most expanded thyroid clonotypes above 0.001 in blood as well.

What was amplified from RNA transcripts were TCR beta CDR3 regions. First-round RT-PCR targeting the TCR CDR3 was performed with the HTBI primer set. One entry per CDR3 protein results from TCRdb running MiXCR on the multiplex PCR reads. This sample has hundreds of thousands of distinct CDR3 sequences, with about 20% found just once. Uncontrolled infection, other autoimmune disease, pregnancy or lactation barred patients from enrollment. Comments on this clonotype: What it binds is unknown.

The V end lost 8 bases, the J end lost 0 bases, and 6 bases lay between the germline ends. The CDR3 is 12 amino acids. Germline V lookup: CDR1 MNHNS, CDR2 SASEGT. The clonotype was recovered from a middle-aged man with Graves' ophthalmopathy. Specimen: blood. The chain employs TRBV6-1 and TRBJ2-3; unclear D gene. The DNA of the CDR3 is TGTGCCAGCCAATGGAGCACAGATACGCAGTATTTT. Amino acid sequence: CASQWSTDTQYF.